This TCR beta chain was recorded in a study of tissue T cells after allogeneic stem cell transplantation. Germline V CDR1 and CDR2: SGHAT, FQNNGV. V lost 3 bases to trimming and J lost 3 bases; unmatched junction nucleotides: 10. This CDR3 is built from 17 residues. The assay was immunoSEQ multiplex PCR, and TCRdb's table has in-frame clones only and misses some. The profile shows under 2,000 clones, about 75% of them singletons. The source material was colon tissue, sampled at autopsy. This receptor was taken from a male patient between 35 and 75 years old with steroid-refractory graft-versus-host disease after an allogeneic stem cell transplant. A subset of T cells may come from the graft donor. The chain employs TRBV11-2 and TRBJ1-3; the match to TRBD1 covers 8 bases. Written as DNA, the CDR3 is TGTGCCAGCAGCTTGGTGCTGGGGACAGGAGTTGGAAACACCATATATTTT. Its protein is CASSLVLGTGVGNTIYF.